A selection of T cell receptor beta chains follows, all from one sample in a study of cytomegalovirus exposure and HLA in healthy donors. Repertoires were generated with immunoSEQ multiplex PCR, while TCRdb's copy carries only in-frame clones and drops some. The table lists about 65,000 clones, around 73% of them singletons. Sequencing input: PBMCs. The receptor source for this set is a girl aged 10 to 17 in good health and CMV-seropositive. Both conserved end residues are part of each CDR3. The D gene is left open where the match is weak. The size entry is marked missing in some rows and otherwise reads once, few, many or a size class.

clone_size j_call cdr3_length v_call d_call cdr3_aa cdr3_nt
. TRBJ2-2 15 TRBV5-1 . CASSRGTLNTGELFF TGCGCCAGCAGTCGGGGGACCTTGAACACCGGGGAGCTGTTTTTT
. TRBJ2-1 19 TRBV10-3 TRBD2 CAISESLLSGDFVYNEQFF TGTGCCATCAGTGAGTCACTGCTTAGCGGGGACTTTGTATACAATGAGCAGTTCTTC
. TRBJ2-3 12 TRBV5-1 . CASSLEGPTQYF TGCGCCAGCAGCTTGGAGGGGCCTACGCAGTATTTT
. TRBJ2-7 14 TRBV18 TRBD2 CASSTSGTSYEQYF TGTGCCAGCTCGACTTCCGGGACTAGCTACGAGCAGTACTTC
. TRBJ2-1 15 TRBV9 TRBD2 CASSGSGRRYNEQFF TGTGCCAGCAGCGGTAGCGGGAGGAGGTACAATGAGCAGTTCTTC
. TRBJ1-2 13 TRBV27 TRBD1 CASSPDRGYGYTF TGTGCCAGCAGTCCAGACAGGGGTTATGGCTACACCTTC
. TRBJ1-5 13 TRBV19 . CASSIPGNQPQHF TGTGCCAGTAGTATCCCGGGGAATCAGCCCCAGCATTTT
. TRBJ1-2 15 TRBV2 TRBD1 CASRMTPGQSYGYTF TGTGCCAGCAGAATGACTCCGGGACAGAGCTATGGCTACACCTTC
. TRBJ2-1 15 TRBV10-3 TRBD2 CATNSGGSSYNEQFF TGTGCCACCAACAGCGGGGGCAGCTCCTACAATGAGCAGTTCTTC
. TRBJ1-4 17 TRBV5-1 TRBD1 CASSWGPGTGRIEKLFF TGCGCCAGCAGCTGGGGCCCCGGGACAGGGAGGATTGAAAAACTGTTTTTT
once TRBJ2-5 15 TRBV2 . CASSVSSLSEETQYF TGTGCCAGCAGTGTGTCGAGTTTGTCGGAAGAGACCCAGTACTTC
. TRBJ1-4 15 TRBV6-4 TRBD1 CASSQGATTNEKLFF TGTGCCAGCAGTCAGGGGGCAACAACTAATGAAAAACTGTTTTTT
. TRBJ2-7 14 TRBV6-5 TRBD2 CASSQPGLFYEQYF TGTGCCAGCAGCCAGCCGGGACTATTCTACGAGCAGTACTTC
. TRBJ1-6 17 TRBV7-6 . CASSLAHRVDYNSPLHF TGTGCCAGCAGCTTAGCGCACAGGGTAGACTATAATTCACCCCTCCACTTT
once TRBJ1-3 15 TRBV11-2 . CASSLVPGSGNTIYF TGTGCCAGCAGCTTAGTACCGGGGTCTGGAAACACCATATATTTT
. TRBJ1-6 15 TRBV2 TRBD1 CASQGARTYNSPLHF TGTGCCAGCCAGGGGGCTCGGACCTATAATTCACCCCTCCACTTT
. TRBJ2-7 17 TRBV5-8 TRBD2 CASSPFSGTSQIYEQYF TGTGCCAGCAGCCCGTTTAGCGGGACCTCCCAGATCTACGAGCAGTACTTC
few TRBJ2-1 15 TRBV7-2 . CASSLARRGGNEQFF TGTGCCAGCAGCTTAGCGAGGAGGGGGGGCAATGAGCAGTTCTTC
. TRBJ1-5 15 TRBV2 TRBD1 CASCGQGLGNQPQHF TGTGCCAGCTGCGGACAGGGTCTGGGCAATCAGCCCCAGCATTTT
. TRBJ2-7 13 TRBV19 . CASSLGTPFEQYF TGTGCCAGTAGTCTCGGGACTCCCTTCGAGCAGTACTTC
. TRBJ2-7 15 TRBV6-1 . CASSEGSGIRGEQYF TGTGCCAGCAGTGAAGGTTCCGGCATCCGAGGCGAGCAGTACTTC
. TRBJ1-4 16 TRBV6-5 TRBD1 CASSHWTGAGAEKLFF TGTGCCAGCAGTCACTGGACAGGGGCGGGGGCTGAAAAACTGTTTTTT
few TRBJ1-5 15 TRBV5-1 TRBD1 CASSPQGNGNQPQHF TGCGCCAGCAGCCCACAGGGGAATGGCAATCAGCCCCAGCATTTT
. TRBJ2-1 16 TRBV6-1 . CASSDPLGEFGDEQFF TGTGCCAGCAGTGACCCCTTGGGAGAATTTGGCGATGAGCAGTTCTTC
. TRBJ1-5 16 TRBV6-5 . CASSYRWSSGVQPQHF TGTGCCAGCAGTTATCGCTGGAGTTCGGGGGTACAGCCCCAGCATTTT
. TRBJ2-2 16 TRBV7-9 TRBD1 CASSLAGQGWFWELFF TGTGCCAGCAGCTTAGCGGGACAGGGATGGTTCTGGGAGCTGTTTTTT
. TRBJ2-3 17 TRBV30 TRBD2 CAWTPPEGGRGTDTQYF TGTGCCTGGACCCCCCCTGAGGGAGGGAGAGGCACAGATACGCAGTATTTT
. TRBJ2-3 15 TRBV7-6 . CASSLEAGDTDTQYF TGTGCCAGCAGCTTAGAGGCAGGGGACACAGATACGCAGTATTTT
. TRBJ2-1 12 TRBV19 TRBD2 CASSNRGRLALF TGTGCCAGTAGTAACCGCGGGAGACTAGCCCTCTTC
. TRBJ2-2 15 TRBV19 . CASSPGAANTGELFF TGTGCCAGTAGTCCAGGGGCTGCGAACACCGGGGAGCTGTTTTTT
. TRBJ1-2 14 TRBV28 . CASSLGGAGYGYTF TGTGCCAGCAGTTTGGGAGGGGCCGGCTATGGCTACACCTTC
. TRBJ2-1 18 TRBV7-9 TRBD1 CASSSLEPRQGAWNEQFF TGTGCCAGCAGCTCCTTAGAGCCTCGACAGGGGGCTTGGAATGAGCAGTTCTTC
. TRBJ2-1 20 TRBV4-1 TRBD2 CASSHPSPGLAGTSYNEQFF TGCGCCAGCAGCCACCCTTCCCCCGGACTAGCGGGGACCTCCTACAATGAGCAGTTCTTC
. TRBJ2-7 14 TRBV28 TRBD1 CASSLGTGAYEQYF TGTGCCAGCAGTTTAGGGACAGGGGCCTACGAGCAGTACTTC
. TRBJ2-7 12 TRBV5-1 TRBD1 CASKQGSNEQYF TGCGCCAGCAAACAGGGGTCCAACGAGCAGTACTTC
. TRBJ2-2 12 TRBV27 . CASGFYGGELFF TGTGCCAGCGGTTTCTACGGGGGGGAGCTGTTTTTT
. TRBJ2-7 14 TRBV7-9 TRBD1 CASSDSGQYYEQYF TGTGCCAGCAGCGACTCGGGACAGTACTACGAGCAGTACTTC
. TRBJ1-5 15 TRBV7-2 . CASSRLFGGNQPQHF TGTGCCAGCTCACGTCTTTTCGGGGGCAATCAGCCCCAGCATTTT
once TRBJ2-5 14 TRBV7-9 . CASSSKLAGETQYF TGTGCCAGCAGCTCCAAACTTGCGGGAGAGACCCAGTACTTC
. TRBJ2-7 15 TRBV5-1 TRBD2 CASSQGVAGGYEQYF TGCGCCAGCAGCCAGGGGGTAGCGGGAGGGTACGAGCAGTACTTC
. TRBJ2-2 15 TRBV6-1 TRBD1 CASSLKGGATGELFF TGTGCCAGCAGTCTAAAAGGGGGCGCCACCGGGGAGCTGTTTTTT
once TRBJ1-2 15 TRBV6-5 . CASSYLGVGSYGYTF TGTGCCAGCAGTTACCTAGGGGTGGGTAGCTATGGCTACACCTTC
. TRBJ1-1 13 TRBV7-2 . CASSAIMAGVAFF TGTGCCAGCAGCGCCATCATGGCAGGGGTGGCTTTCTTT
. TRBJ2-1 14 TRBV5-1 TRBD2 CASSLGGRATEQFF TGCGCCAGCAGCTTGGGCGGGAGGGCCACTGAGCAGTTCTTC
. TRBJ2-7 14 TRBV5-1 TRBD2 CASSPSGSTHEQYF TGCGCCAGCAGTCCTAGCGGGAGTACCCACGAGCAGTACTTC
. TRBJ2-2 13 TRBV6-1 . CASRRAGAGELFF TGTGCCAGCAGGAGGGCAGGGGCCGGGGAGCTGTTTTTT